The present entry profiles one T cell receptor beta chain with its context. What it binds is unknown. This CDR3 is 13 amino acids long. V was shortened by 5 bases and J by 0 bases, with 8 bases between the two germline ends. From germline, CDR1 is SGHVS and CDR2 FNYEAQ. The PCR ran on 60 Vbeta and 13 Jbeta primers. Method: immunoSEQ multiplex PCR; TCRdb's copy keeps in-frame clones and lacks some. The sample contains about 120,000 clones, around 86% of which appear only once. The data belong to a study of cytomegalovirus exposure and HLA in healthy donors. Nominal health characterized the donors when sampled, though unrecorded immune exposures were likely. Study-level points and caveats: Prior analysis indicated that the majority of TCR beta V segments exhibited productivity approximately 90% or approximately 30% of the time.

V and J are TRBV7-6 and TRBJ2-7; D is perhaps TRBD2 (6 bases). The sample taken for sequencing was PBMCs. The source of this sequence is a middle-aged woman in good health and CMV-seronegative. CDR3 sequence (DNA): TGTGCCAGCAGCGCGGACTACTCCTACGAGCAGTACTTC. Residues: CASSADYSYEQYF. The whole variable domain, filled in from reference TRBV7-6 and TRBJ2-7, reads GAGVSQSPRYKVTKRGQDVALRCDPISGHVSLYWYRQALGQGPEFLTYFNYEAQQDKSGLPNDRFSAERPEGSISTLTIQRTEQRDSAMYRCASSADYSYEQYFGPGTRLTVT.